These 7 T cell receptor beta chains were all obtained from the same sample, sequenced in a study of response to subunit inactivated influenza vaccine. Each CDR3 protein gets one entry after TCRdb re-called the RT-PCR reads with MiXCR. The table shows over 400,000 distinct CDR3 sequences, with about 10% occurring only once. The input for sequencing was PBMCs from blood, taken 40 to 50 days after vaccination. The receptors derive from a man aged 45-65 years who received an inactivated influenza vaccine.

The chain is built from TRBV18 and TRBJ1-6; D is ambiguous. Germline CDR1 is KGHSH and CDR2 is LQKENI. CDR3 length equals 14 residues. Trimming stripped 3 bases from V and 0 bases from J, with 3 bases between. DNA of the CDR3: TGTGCCAGCTCACCCCTCTCCTATAATTCACCCCTCCACTTT. Translated: CASSPLSYNSPLHF.

The CDR3 bases are TGCAGTGCTAGAAGCGCGGGAGGGCACGAGCAGTACTTC. Its protein product is CSARSAGGHEQYF. The rearrangement links TRBV20-1 to TRBJ2-7, with TRBD2 identical over 9 bases. The CDR3 is 13 residues long. Trimming at V came to 2 bases and at J to 5 bases, leaving 4 bases not matched to a gene. Germline CDR1 reads DFQATT; CDR2 reads SNEGSKA (reference sequence).

The chain links TRBV20-1 to TRBJ1-5; 9 bases align to TRBD1. Germline V lookup: CDR1 DFQATT, CDR2 SNEGSKA (reference sequence). Trimming removed 4 bases from V and 1 base from J; junction bases left unmatched: 2. The CDR3 has 14 residues. CDR3 region: CSAKQGASNQPQHF. The CDR3 coding sequence is TGCAGTGCTAAACAGGGGGCAAGCAATCAGCCCCAGCATTTT.

V is TRBV10-2 and J is TRBJ2-7; 9 nucleotides line up with TRBD2. CDR1 and CDR2 (germline): WSHSY, SAAADI. The CDR3 has 15 residues. After removal of 1 base from V and 4 bases from J, the junction contained 5 bases not matched to a gene. CDR3: CASSEWAGGPYEQYF. DNA for the CDR3: TGCGCCAGCAGTGAGTGGGCGGGAGGGCCTTACGAGCAGTACTTC.

There are a few counts of this clonotype. CDR3 nucleotides: TGTGCCAGCTCTACCGACAGGGACTATGGCTACACCTTC. This encodes CASSTDRDYGYTF. The V gene is TRBV18, the J gene TRBJ1-2; TRBD1 matches 7 bases. The CDR3 sequence is 13 residues long. The germline gives CDR1 KGHSH, CDR2 LQKENI. V lost 6 bases to trimming and J lost 3 bases; unmatched junction nucleotides: 4.

The chain has TRBV5-1 and TRBJ2-2; D call uncertain. Trimming left V 1 base short and J 0 bases short, with 7 bases between. Germline V lookup: CDR1 SGHRS, CDR2 YFSETQ. The CDR3 extends over 15 amino acids. CDR3 DNA: TGCGCCAGCAGCTTGTCACAGTCGAACACCGGGGAGCTGTTTTTT. This sequence encodes CASSLSQSNTGELFF. Based on the CDR3 plus reference TRBV5-1 and TRBJ2-2, the full variable domain is KAGVTQTPRYLIKTRGQQVTLSCSPISGHRSVSWYQQTPGQGLQFLFEYFSETQRNKGNFPGRFSGRQFSNSRSEMNVSTLELGDSALYLCASSLSQSNTGELFFGEGSRLTVL.

This clonotype was detected many times. This chain uses TRBV7-2 with TRBJ2-6; the match to TRBD1 covers 7 bases. CDR3 size: 17 residues. V lost 5 bases, J lost 1 base, and 8 bases stayed unmatched. The germline V gene encodes CDR1 SGHTA and CDR2 FQGNSA. The CDR3 here is CASSPRQGRSGANVLTF. The DNA for the CDR3 is TGTGCCAGCAGCCCTAGACAGGGTAGGTCTGGGGCCAACGTCCTGACTTTC.